Reported below is one T cell receptor (beta chain). This entry belongs to a study of control samples from healthy donors and cancer patients. This CDR3 is built from 16 residues. With V trimmed by 6 bases and J by 1 base, 8 bases remained unmatched. The germline V gene has CDR1 SGHAT and CDR2 FQNNGV. Repertoires were generated with immunoSEQ multiplex PCR, while TCRdb's copy carries only in-frame clones and drops some. Here the sample spans under 300,000 clones, over 70% being singletons. Sequences were obtained from PBMCs. This clonotype was obtained from a woman in her fifties or sixties with lung cancer. This chain uses TRBV11-2 with TRBJ2-5; 10 positions match TRBD2. The CDR3 sequence: CASRFVAGGSQETQYF. CDR3 bases: TGTGCCAGCAGATTTGTAGCGGGGGGCTCCCAAGAGACCCAGTACTTC.